This entry features one TCR beta chain sequence. The V segment lost 4 bases and the J segment 6 bases; nucleotides outside the gene matches: 12. Per the germline V gene, CDR1 is SGHTA and CDR2 is FQGNSA. The CDR3 extends over 16 amino acids. Expressed TCRB transcripts got sequenced, as all isolated RNA was reverse transcribed. The table came from immunoSEQ multiplex PCR; TCRdb's copy has only in-frame clones and leaves some out. The sample shows roughly 610,000 clones, 15% to 19% of them seen only once. The sample comes from a study of beta chain features in type 1 diabetes. Over 95% purity was reached by all sorted populations.

This TCR came from a man between 18 and 35 years old in good health. The rearrangement joins TRBV7-2 to TRBJ2-4; 7 bases line up with TRBD2. The sequencing sample was made of naive CD4+ T cells from blood. For the CDR3, the DNA is TGTGCCAGCAGCTATCAGCTAGTCCCTAGCGGAAACATTCAGTACTTC. It specifies CASSYQLVPSGNIQYF.